Listed here is a single T cell receptor beta chain. Preparation of the TCRbeta library involved a method that used unique molecular identifiers. TCRdb ran MiXCR on the PCR reads and lists one entry per CDR3 protein. The sample lists about 980,000 distinct CDR3 sequences; roughly 29% were seen once. This record belongs to a study of T-cell reconstitution after alpha-beta-depleted transplantation in children. Material: PBMCs, mostly from graft donor cells, obtained 360 days after TCRalphabeta/CD19-depleted stem cell transplant. This clonotype was obtained from a boy less than two years old who had a stem cell transplant for SCID, so the T cells may come from the graft donor.

The CDR3 nucleotides read TGTGCCAGCAGCGCCATTCTCGGTGCCTACAAAGCCTACGAGCAGTACTTC. Its translation: CASSAILGAYKAYEQYF. The genes are TRBV11-2 and TRBJ2-7; D is unclear. The length of the CDR3 is 17 residues. CDR1 and CDR2 from the germline V gene are SGHAT and FQNNGV. V was cut by 5 bases and J by 2 bases, with 22 bases left in between. The entire variable domain, with the rest obtained from reference TRBV11-2 and TRBJ2-7, is as follows: EAGVAQSPRYKIIEKRQSVAFWCNPISGHATLYWYQQILGQGPKLLIQFQNNGVVDDSQLPKDRFSAERLKGVDSTLKIQPAKLEDSAVYLCASSAILGAYKAYEQYFGPGTRLTVT.